One sample yielded the 8 T cell receptor beta chains listed below, sequenced in a study of vaccination effects on CD4 cells after COVID-19 (dated by TCRdb to between 2021 and 2022). Library preparation was by the immunoSEQ multiplex PCR assay. In TCRdb, the immuneACCESS table is reduced to in-frame sequences with V and J assigned. These tables do not hold every clone; where another copy was compared, an unresolved V gene accounts for under half, and the others remain unexplained. This sample comprises roughly 23,000 clones, roughly 76% of them detected only once. The ten largest make up approximately 16% of the sample. No antigens are known for them. The ViraFEST assay stimulated PBMC with viral peptide pools and then used TCR sequencing to identify antigen-specific CD4+ T cell clonotypes by expansion. After about 10 days of culture, CD4+ T cells were isolated with the EasySep CD4+ T cell isolation kit. Convalescent patients had PCR-confirmed SARS-CoV-2 infection between March and December 2020, before Alpha, Beta and Delta variants emerged in the United States.

Source: CD4+ T cells from PBMCs cultured with SARS-CoV-2 spike peptides, taken before COVID-19 vaccination. This sample's cell subset or site label indicates: SARS-CoV-2 spike overlapping peptide pool stimulation. The receptors stem from a human donor who had a prior SARS-CoV-2 infection.

This clone was seen only a few times. This chain links TRBV11-2 with TRBJ2-7; D possibly corresponds to TRBD1 (5 bases). Germline lookup yields CDR1 SGHAT and CDR2 FQNNGV. The CDR3 is made up of 15 amino acids. Between the trimmed V and J ends, which lost 1 base and 0 bases, there was a span of 10 bases. The CDR3 DNA is TGTGCCAGCAGCTTAGTCCTGGACAACTCCTACGAGCAGTACTTC. It specifies CASSLVLDNSYEQYF.

This rearrangement joins TRBV6-6 to TRBJ2-3, with D unresolved. Germline CDR1 is MNHNY and CDR2 is SVGAGI (reference sequence). V shed 4 bases and J shed 5 bases, with 7 bases lying between them. The CDR3 spans 12 residues. CDR3 DNA: TGTGCCAGCAGTTCCCCCGGAGATACGCAGTATTTT. Protein: CASSSPGDTQYF.

The chain uses TRBV5-5 and TRBJ1-4, with a possible D match to TRBD1 (5 bases). This CDR3 region has 14 residues. V lost 1 base to trimming and J lost 8 bases, with 12 bases between them. Per germline, CDR1 SGHKS and CDR2 YYEKEE (reference sequence). The CDR3 is CASSLWGSAEKLFF. The CDR3 nucleotides read TGTGCCAGCAGCTTGTGGGGGTCGGCAGAAAAACTGTTTTTT.

The chain carries TRBV5-4 and TRBJ2-1; 8 nucleotides align to TRBD2. The CDR3 consists of 14 residues. V shed 4 bases, J shed 7 bases, and the junction held 7 bases outside the gene matches. Germline CDR1 reads SGHNT; CDR2 reads YYREEE (reference sequence). The chain's CDR3 is CASSPSGTRNEQFF. The DNA of the CDR3 is TGTGCCAGCAGCCCCTCCGGGACTAGAAATGAGCAGTTCTTC. The full variable domain, completed using reference TRBV5-4 and TRBJ2-1, is ETGVTQSPTHLIKTRGQQVTLRCSSQSGHNTVSWYQQALGQGPQFIFQYYREEENGRGNFPPRFSGLQFPNYSSELNVNALELDDSALYLCASSPSGTRNEQFFGPGTRLTVL.

The chain has TRBV5-1 and TRBJ1-5; 9 nucleotides agree with TRBD1. The CDR3 loop spans 18 amino acids. Germline lookup yields CDR1 SGHRS and CDR2 YFSETQ. V lost 9 bases and J lost 2; bases outside the gene matches: 18. CDR3 nucleotides: TGCGCCACCCACCGGGACAGGGTCCTCGAGGCGGGCAATCAGCCCCAGCATTTT. It translates to CATHRDRVLEAGNQPQHF.

The rearrangement joins TRBV4-3 to TRBJ2-3; the D call may be TRBD1 or TRBD2 (5 bases each). The CDR3 has 16 residues. The V gene lost 4 bases and the J gene lost 4 bases, with 18 bases spanning the gap. In germline, CDR1 is LGHNA, CDR2 YSLEER. DNA for the CDR3: TGCGCCAGCAGCCGAATGATACATTGGGGGTCAGATACGCAGTATTTT. It translates to CASSRMIHWGSDTQYF.

CDR3 sequence (DNA): TGTGCCAGCAGTTCCCAGGGGTTTGAGCAGTACTTC. Protein product: CASSSQGFEQYF. V gene TRBV28 combines with J gene TRBJ2-7; tentatively, D is TRBD1 (6 bases). The germline CDR1 and CDR2 sequences are MDHEN and SYDVKM. The CDR3 spans 12 residues. The V gene lost 4 bases and the J gene lost 7 bases, with 11 bases spanning the gap.

V usage is TRBV27 and J usage is TRBJ1-1, with D possibly matching TRBD1 (5 bases). In germline, CDR1 is MNHEY, CDR2 SMNVEV (reference sequence). CDR3 size: 16 residues. The germline V and J ends were trimmed by 6 bases and 8 bases, with 25 bases remaining between them. The CDR3 loop is CASSRGTDIILTEAFF. CDR3 sequence (DNA): TGTGCCAGCAGCAGAGGGACGGACATTATTCTAACCGAAGCTTTCTTT.